This record concerns one T cell receptor beta chain sequence. This clone has a handful of counts. This receptor's antigen is unknown. Base-call qualities are not available, and no considerably larger clone is one nucleotide away. Frozen genomic DNA underwent high-throughput TCRbeta CDR3 sequencing by immunoSEQ, including PCR amplification, mapping, bias correction and internal controls. Regarding the original processing steps: Only productive rearrangements were retained, and each unique TCRbeta sequence was defined by its CDR3 nucleotide sequence together with its V and J gene. Donor-reactive sequences required at least 5-fold expansion in CFSE-low cells versus unstimulated pre-transplant cells and at least 0.01% frequency. Per-subject minimum frequency thresholds, based on the lowest-template unstimulated sample, ensured at least 90% detection power. Repertoire turnover was measured by Jensen-Shannon divergence between the top 1000 TCRbeta sequences post- and pre-transplant. Two-sided Fisher's exact tests were used to test for changes in how often donor-reactive sequences were detected. TCRdb re-hosts the immuneACCESS table, in-frame sequences only. Its copies lack some clones; in the studies checked, an unresolved V gene accounts for under half of them, and the cause for the rest is not known. From that table come the V and J calls and clone size; the DNA was used to work out D and trimming. The sample table holds fewer than 85,000 clones, of which about 80% were seen once. The biggest ten clones account for approximately 0.8% of the sample.

The data stem from a study of T cell clones after liver transplantation (dated by TCRdb to about 2019). For context, the study as a whole: The samples were obtained from ITN030ST, a randomized trial that attempted immunosuppression withdrawal within 2 years after liver transplantation. Donor-reactive T cell clones were identified by TCRbeta sequencing after a pre-transplant mixed lymphocyte reaction and then tracked in post-transplant blood. Third party-reactive TCRbeta sequences were also identified from pre-transplant MLRs to serve as an antigen-independent comparator for donor-reactive sequences. Three of the eight recipients were HCV-positive; the others were transplanted for non-autoimmune, non-viral indications. Subjects received no induction therapy and standard immunosuppression until randomization at 12-24 months post-transplant. Tolerance meant complete immunosuppression withdrawal for at least one year without liver enzymes rising beyond twice the upper limit of normal. Blood samples were collected pre-transplant, then pre-randomization ahead of withdrawal, and finally post-randomization once withdrawal had either been completed or failed. A cohort of 8 liver transplant recipients was studied, of whom 3 were classified as tolerant and 5 as non-tolerant. The paper's findings and limits, for the study overall: Once repertoire turnover was taken into account, donor-reactive detection showed a significant reduction for CD4 in 7 of 8 subjects and for CD8 in 8 of 8. Conclusions were preliminary, limited by small, heterogeneous patient numbers and non-standardized post-transplant time points. The decline in donor-reactive sequences exceeded the decline in third party-reactive sequences, suggesting partial antigen-specific deletion that was unrelated to withdrawal success. In a couple of subjects, low numbers of available donor cells limited the measurable donor-reactive repertoire. Because no allograft tissue specimens were available, donor-reactive T cells may have migrated into the graft instead of being deleted. In most of the 8 subjects, regardless of tolerance or HCV status, circulating donor-reactive CD4 TCRbeta sequences dropped significantly post-transplant.

V is cut back by 7 bases and J by 0 bases, with 5 bases in the junction unmatched. Inclusive of the bounding cysteine and phenylalanine, the CDR3 is 15 residues long. Only CDR3 DNA is held: 45 bases, read in frame from base 1. The germline V gene sets CDR1 to SNHLY and CDR2 to FYNNEI. Unstimulated PBMCs, after thawing, were stained for CD3, CD4 and CD8 and then FACS-sorted into CD3+CD4+ and CD3+CD8+ populations. Each of the 8 studied subjects was randomized to immunosuppression withdrawal. The Qiagen DNeasy Blood and Tissue Kit was used for genomic DNA isolation. The source material was CD4+ T cells from blood, sampled 12 months after liver transplant. The rearranged chain carries TRBV2 and TRBJ2-3, with TRBD1 matching 9 junction bases. This receptor was identified in a human patient who received a liver transplant. Because of the transplant, the T cells may be the graft donor's rather than the patient's own. The CDR3 corresponds to CASTPDRGSTDTQYF. The sequenced DNA is TGTGCCAGCACCCCGGACAGGGGTAGCACAGATACGCAGTATTTT.